This T cell receptor (beta chain) derives from a study of cytomegalovirus exposure and HLA in healthy donors. The PCR ran on 60 Vbeta and 13 Jbeta primers. TCRdb's copy holds only in-frame clones and misses some; the assay was immunoSEQ multiplex PCR. This table has about 130,000 clones, roughly 84% appearing once. The origin of this receptor is a girl aged 2-10 years in good health and CMV-seronegative. Sequencing used PBMCs.

CDR3 protein: CASSRYGEHGYTF. The CDR3 region has the DNA TGTGCCAGCAGTCGATATGGAGAACATGGCTACACCTTC. V gene TRBV6-5 combines with J gene TRBJ1-2; no firm D call. V was pared by 5 bases and J by 6 bases, with 13 bases between. Germline loops: CDR1 MNHEY, CDR2 SVGAGI. The CDR3 sequence is 13 residues long.